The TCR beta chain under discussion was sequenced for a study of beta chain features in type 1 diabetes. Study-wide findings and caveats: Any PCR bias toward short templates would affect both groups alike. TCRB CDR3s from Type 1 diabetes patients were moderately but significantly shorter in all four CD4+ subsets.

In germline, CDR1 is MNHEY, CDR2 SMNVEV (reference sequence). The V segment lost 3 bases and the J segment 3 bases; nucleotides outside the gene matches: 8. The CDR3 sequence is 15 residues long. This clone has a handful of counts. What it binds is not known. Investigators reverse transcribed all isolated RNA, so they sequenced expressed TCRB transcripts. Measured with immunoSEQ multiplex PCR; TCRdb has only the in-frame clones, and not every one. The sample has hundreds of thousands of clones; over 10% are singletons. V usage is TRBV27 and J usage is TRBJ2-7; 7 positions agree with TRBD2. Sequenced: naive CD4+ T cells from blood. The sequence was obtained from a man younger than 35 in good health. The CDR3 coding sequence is TGTGCCAGCAGTTTTCTAGCGGACCCAGGCTACGAGCAGTACTTC. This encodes CASSFLADPGYEQYF.